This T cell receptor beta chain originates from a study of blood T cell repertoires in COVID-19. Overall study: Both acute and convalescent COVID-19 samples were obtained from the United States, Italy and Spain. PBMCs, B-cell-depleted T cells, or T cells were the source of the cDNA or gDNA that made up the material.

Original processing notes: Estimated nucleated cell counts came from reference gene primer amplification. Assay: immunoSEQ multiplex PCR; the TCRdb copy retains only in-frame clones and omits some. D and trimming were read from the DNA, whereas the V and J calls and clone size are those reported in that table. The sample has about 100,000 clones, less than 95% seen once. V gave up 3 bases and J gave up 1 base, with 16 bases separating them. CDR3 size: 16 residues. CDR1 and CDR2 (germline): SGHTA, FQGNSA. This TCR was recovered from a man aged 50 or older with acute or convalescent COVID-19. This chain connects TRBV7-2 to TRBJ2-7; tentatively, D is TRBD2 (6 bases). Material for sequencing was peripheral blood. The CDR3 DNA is TGTGCCAGCAGCTTCAGTCCCAGCGGGCGTTCCTACGAGCAGTACTTC. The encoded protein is CASSFSPSGRSYEQYF.